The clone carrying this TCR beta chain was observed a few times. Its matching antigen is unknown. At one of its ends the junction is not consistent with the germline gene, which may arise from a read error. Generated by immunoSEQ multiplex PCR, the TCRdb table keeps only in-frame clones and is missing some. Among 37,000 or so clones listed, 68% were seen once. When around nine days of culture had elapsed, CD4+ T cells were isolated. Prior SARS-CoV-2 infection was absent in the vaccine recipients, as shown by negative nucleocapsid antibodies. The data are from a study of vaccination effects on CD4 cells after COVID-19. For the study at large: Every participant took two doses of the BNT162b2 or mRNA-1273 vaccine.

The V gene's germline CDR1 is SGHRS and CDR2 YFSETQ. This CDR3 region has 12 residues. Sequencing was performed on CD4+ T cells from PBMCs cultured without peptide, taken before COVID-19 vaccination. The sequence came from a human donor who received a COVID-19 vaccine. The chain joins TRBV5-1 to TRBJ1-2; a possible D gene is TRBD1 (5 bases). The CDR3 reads CASSLEGAPLHF. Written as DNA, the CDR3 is TGCGCCAGCAGCTTGGAAGGGGCCCCTCTCCACTTC.